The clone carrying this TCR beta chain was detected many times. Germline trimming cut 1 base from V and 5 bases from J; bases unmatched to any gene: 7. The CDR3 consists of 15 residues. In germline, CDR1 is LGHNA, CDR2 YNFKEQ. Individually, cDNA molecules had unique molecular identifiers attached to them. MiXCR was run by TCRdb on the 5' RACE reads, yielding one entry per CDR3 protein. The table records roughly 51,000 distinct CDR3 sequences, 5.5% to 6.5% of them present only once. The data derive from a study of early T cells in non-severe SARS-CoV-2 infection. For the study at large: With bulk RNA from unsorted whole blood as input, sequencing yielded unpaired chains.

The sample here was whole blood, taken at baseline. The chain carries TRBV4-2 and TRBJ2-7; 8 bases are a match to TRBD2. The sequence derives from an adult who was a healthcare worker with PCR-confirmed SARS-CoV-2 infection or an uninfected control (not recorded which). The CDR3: CASSQVGRGAHEQYF. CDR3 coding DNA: TGTGCCAGCAGCCAAGTCGGGCGGGGGGCCCACGAGCAGTACTTC.